A selection of T cell receptor beta chains follows, all from one sample in a study of T cell repertoires in cytomegalovirus infection. TCRdb re-called the reads with MiXCR, one entry per CDR3 protein. Of 350,000 to 400,000 distinct CDR3 sequences in the sample, nearly 35% are singletons; the top ten hold roughly 14%. No antigen has been assigned to these receptors. The sequenced sample was cultured PBMCs, obtained from culture after CMV antigen stimulation. The receptors here all came from a human donor in good health (CMV status not recorded). Some clones in this sample may be carry-over from other donors' samples. Both conserved end residues are part of each CDR3. Rows may omit the clone size; those that give it use once, few, many or a size class.

J gene,V gene,clone size,CDR3 protein
TRBJ2-1,TRBV19,few,CASISGHTPSFQFF
TRBJ1-5,TRBV19,-,CASNRDSSNQPQHF
TRBJ2-1,TRBV7-9,-,CASRSSGRAFSRNEQFF
TRBJ2-5,TRBV20-1,-,CSAKTSGTRKRPQETQYF
TRBJ2-3,TRBV24-1,-,CATSGASGTRADTQYF
TRBJ1-3,TRBV10-3,few,CAISEQRTVTGNTIYF
TRBJ2-7,TRBV28,few,CASSFSAASYEQYF
TRBJ2-7,TRBV7-2,-,CASRTGTSPYEQYF
TRBJ2-5,TRBV20-1,-,CSARDRGQETQYF
TRBJ2-7,TRBV28,few,CASSLGGLAGYEQYF
TRBJ2-3,TRBV11-3,few,CASSYSGSLPDTQYF
TRBJ2-7,TRBV11-2,many,CASSLDGQYYEQYF
TRBJ2-3,TRBV4-1,-,CASSQYPAGAGTDTQYF
TRBJ1-1,TRBV7-2,many,CASSFVGETEAFF
TRBJ2-6,TRBV4-1,-,CASSQDPQVTGANVLTF
TRBJ2-1,TRBV12-3/TRBV12-4,-,CASSPQGSEQFF
TRBJ2-3,TRBV7-2,few,CASSHKAGQSTDTQYF
TRBJ2-1,TRBV2,-,CASRGRALIAYNEQFF
TRBJ2-2,TRBV6-1,-,CASNSGTENTGELFF
TRBJ1-6,TRBV4-3,-,CASSQGQNNSPLHF
TRBJ2-7,TRBV7-2,few,CASSRTEQYF
TRBJ1-1,TRBV12-3/TRBV12-4,-,CASSLNALGQNTEAFF
TRBJ1-6,TRBV28,few,CASSFRQGVTLHF
TRBJ2-7,TRBV5-1,many,CASSELGHSYEQYF
TRBJ1-1,TRBV20-1,-,CSATGGGTEAFF
TRBJ1-3,TRBV11-2,-,CASNMRGSGNTIYF
TRBJ2-2,TRBV5-1,-,CASSSRDRGGELFF
TRBJ2-7,TRBV20-1,-,CSVLLGSSYEQYF
TRBJ2-4,TRBV7-2,many,CASSTTSGRGGKNIQYF
TRBJ2-1,TRBV7-8,few,CASSPNTGGIDHEQFF
TRBJ2-3,TRBV20-1,once,CSASSTYTDTQYF
TRBJ1-1,TRBV19,-,CASKKNRMNTEAFF
TRBJ1-4,TRBV7-9,few,CASSLGPGTPLSF
TRBJ2-1,TRBV7-9,few,CASSLATTSDSYNEQFF
TRBJ2-1,TRBV7-2,few,CASSLGLAGAYNEQFF